These T cell receptor beta chains were read from a single sample in a study of blood T cell repertoires in COVID-19. Only in-frame clones appear in the TCRdb table, and some are missing; sequencing was by immunoSEQ multiplex PCR. The sample has 350,000 to 400,000 clones, about 90% seen once. Sequencing was performed on PBMCs or T cells enriched from blood (not recorded which). The receptors come from a young woman who had recovered from COVID-19. Each CDR3 is given with its conserved first and last residue. A D gene is named only where the DNA matches it firmly. Clone size is given for some rows only: seen once, a few or many times, or a class if the clone is expanded.

J: TRBJ2-1
size: NA
V: TRBV5-5
D: TRBD1
CDR3: CASSLGDRGPGEQFF
DNA: TGTGCCAGCAGCTTGGGGGACAGGGGGCCTGGTGAGCAGTTCTTC

J: TRBJ2-2
size: NA
V: TRBV6-5
D: NA
CDR3: CASTPEAPPSGELFF
DNA: TGTGCCAGCACCCCGGAGGCCCCGCCGTCCGGGGAGCTGTTTTTT

J: TRBJ2-1
size: NA
V: TRBV28
D: TRBD2
CDR3: CASSFGLEDPLPYNEQFF
DNA: TGTGCCAGCAGTTTCGGACTAGAGGATCCGCTCCCCTACAATGAGCAGTTCTTC

J: TRBJ2-3
size: NA
V: TRBV7-2
D: NA
CDR3: CASSSSTDTQYF
DNA: TGTGCCAGCAGCTCGAGCACAGATACGCAGTATTTT

J: TRBJ1-3
size: NA
V: TRBV5-8
D: NA
CDR3: CASSLEGISGNTIYF
DNA: TGTGCCAGCAGCTTGGAGGGGATCTCTGGAAACACCATATATTTT

J: TRBJ2-1
size: NA
V: TRBV9
D: NA
CDR3: CASSVGSTVSYNEQFF
DNA: TGTGCCAGCAGCGTAGGTTCGACAGTCTCCTACAATGAGCAGTTCTTC

J: TRBJ1-4
size: NA
V: TRBV7-2
D: TRBD1
CDR3: CASSSRMGGGQGYEKLFF
DNA: TGTGCCAGCAGCTCGAGGATGGGTGGGGGACAGGGGTACGAAAAACTGTTTTTT

J: TRBJ1-2
size: NA
V: TRBV14
D: NA
CDR3: CASSQVRGGGYTF
DNA: TGTGCCAGCAGCCAAGTCCGAGGGGGTGGCTACACCTTC

J: TRBJ2-7
size: NA
V: TRBV10-3
D: TRBD2
CDR3: CAISDPSGWYEQYF
DNA: TGTGCCATCAGTGACCCTAGCGGGTGGTACGAGCAGTACTTC

J: TRBJ2-1
size: once
V: TRBV7-9
D: TRBD1
CDR3: CASSLPGQGYNEQFF
DNA: TGTGCCAGCAGTTTACCGGGACAGGGGTACAATGAGCAGTTCTTC

J: TRBJ2-5
size: NA
V: TRBV18
D: NA
CDR3: CASSRSEETQYF
DNA: TGTGCCAGCTCACGCAGTGAAGAGACCCAGTACTTC

J: TRBJ1-6
size: NA
V: TRBV12-5
D: NA
CDR3: CASGLVVLGLHNSPLHF
DNA: TGTGCTAGTGGTTTGGTTGTTTTGGGACTGCATAATTCACCCCTCCACTTT

J: TRBJ2-1
size: few
V: TRBV5-4
D: TRBD2
CDR3: CASSLERGSYNEQFF
DNA: TGTGCCAGCAGCTTGGAGCGGGGGAGTTACAATGAGCAGTTCTTC

J: TRBJ2-7
size: NA
V: TRBV19
D: TRBD2
CDR3: CASSAASGGIYEQYF
DNA: TGTGCCAGTAGTGCGGCTAGCGGGGGGATCTACGAGCAGTACTTC

J: TRBJ2-5
size: NA
V: TRBV19
D: TRBD1
CDR3: CASSIRRGLETQYF
DNA: TGTGCCAGTAGTATACGCAGGGGGTTGGAGACCCAGTACTTC

J: TRBJ1-2
size: few
V: TRBV30
D: NA
CDR3: CAWSVGDGYTF
DNA: TGTGCCTGGAGTGTAGGGGATGGCTACACCTTC